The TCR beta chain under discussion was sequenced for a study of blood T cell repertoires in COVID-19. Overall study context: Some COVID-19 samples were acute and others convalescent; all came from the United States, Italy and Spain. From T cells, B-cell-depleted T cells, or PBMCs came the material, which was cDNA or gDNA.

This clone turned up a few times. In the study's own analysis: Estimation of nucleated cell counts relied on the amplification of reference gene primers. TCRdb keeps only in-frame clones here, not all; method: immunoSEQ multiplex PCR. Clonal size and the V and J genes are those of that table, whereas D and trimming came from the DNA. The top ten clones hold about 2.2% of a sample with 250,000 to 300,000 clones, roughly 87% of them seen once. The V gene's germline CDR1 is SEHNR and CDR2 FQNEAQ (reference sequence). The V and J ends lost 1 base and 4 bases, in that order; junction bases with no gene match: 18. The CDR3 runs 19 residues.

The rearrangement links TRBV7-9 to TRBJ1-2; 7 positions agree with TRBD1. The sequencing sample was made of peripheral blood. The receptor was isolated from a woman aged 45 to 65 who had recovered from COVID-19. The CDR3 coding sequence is TGTGCCAGCAGCTTAGTTAGGTTGACAGGGAGGACAGGAGGCTATGGCTACACCTTC. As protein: CASSLVRLTGRTGGYGYTF.